The clone carrying this T cell receptor (beta chain) was counted once. Its matching antigen is unknown. The data derive from a study of a mutant IDH1 vaccine in newly diagnosed glioma. The overall study: Treated patients had a mean age of roughly 40 years and an approximately 62% male, 37.5% female split. Patients previously underwent radiotherapy, temozolomide, or both, and most underwent both. Scheduled at week 35, visit V12 preceded visit V13, held at week 47.

Study-wide findings and caveats: Pseudoprogression looked unconnected to shifts in top peripheral T cell clonotypes.

Stated time point: week 47, end of study. Each dose delivered 300 ug of mutant IDH1 20-mer peptide subcutaneously with imiquimod. The protocol was immunoSEQ multiplex PCR, while the TCRdb copy is restricted to in-frame clones and leaves out a portion. The data show about 90,000 clones, 85% to 90% seen once. Germline CDR1 SGHRS, CDR2 YFSETQ. CDR3 size: 13 residues. V was clipped by 7 bases and J by 7 bases; unmatched bases: 8. The rearrangement joins TRBV5-1 to TRBJ2-7, with TRBD2 matching 10 bases. This TCR derives from a woman in her forties or fifties with glioma. This material consisted of PBMCs, taken from a glioma patient whose treatment included an IDH1 peptide vaccine. CDR3 DNA: TGCGCCAGCCGAGCGGGAGGGCCGGAAGAGCAGTACTTC. Protein product: CASRAGGPEEQYF.